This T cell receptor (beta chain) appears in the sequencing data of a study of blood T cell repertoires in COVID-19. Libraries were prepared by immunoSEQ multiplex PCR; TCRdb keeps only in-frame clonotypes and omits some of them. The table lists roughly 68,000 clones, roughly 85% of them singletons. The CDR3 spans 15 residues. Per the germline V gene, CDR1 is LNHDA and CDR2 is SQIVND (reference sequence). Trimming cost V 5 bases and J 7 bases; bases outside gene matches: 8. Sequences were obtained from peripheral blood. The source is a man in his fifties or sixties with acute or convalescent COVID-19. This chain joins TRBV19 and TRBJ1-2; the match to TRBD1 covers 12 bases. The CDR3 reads CASSSGQGARGGYTF. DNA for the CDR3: TGTGCCAGTAGTTCGGGACAGGGGGCACGGGGTGGCTACACCTTC.